The clone carrying this T cell receptor beta chain was seen ten or more times. Antigen specificity is unknown. Germline CDR1 and CDR2: SGHVS and FNYEAQ. The length of the CDR3 is 15 residues. Trimming cost V 3 bases and J 5 bases; bases outside gene matches: 4. Using its own MiXCR run on the reads, TCRdb lists one record per CDR3 protein. The table lists some 250,000 distinct CDR3 sequences, 9.1% of them singletons. The sample belongs to a study of T cell repertoires in cytomegalovirus infection. Background on the study: CMV infection plus the matching HLA type was flagged by public TCR beta signatures. Whole-study findings and limits: HLA-C-restricted CMV-specific TCR beta clonotypes prevailed in the ex vivo response. Summed public TCR beta family frequency identified CMV carriers bearing the relevant HLA.

The V call is TRBV7-6, the J call TRBJ1-1, with TRBD1 matching over 12 bases. The sequence came from a human donor in good health (CMV status not recorded). Some clones in this sample may be carry-over from other donors' samples. Sequenced input: PBMCs. CDR3: CASSLGDRGQTEAFF. The CDR3 DNA reads as TGTGCCAGCAGCTTGGGGGACAGGGGGCAAACTGAAGCTTTCTTT.